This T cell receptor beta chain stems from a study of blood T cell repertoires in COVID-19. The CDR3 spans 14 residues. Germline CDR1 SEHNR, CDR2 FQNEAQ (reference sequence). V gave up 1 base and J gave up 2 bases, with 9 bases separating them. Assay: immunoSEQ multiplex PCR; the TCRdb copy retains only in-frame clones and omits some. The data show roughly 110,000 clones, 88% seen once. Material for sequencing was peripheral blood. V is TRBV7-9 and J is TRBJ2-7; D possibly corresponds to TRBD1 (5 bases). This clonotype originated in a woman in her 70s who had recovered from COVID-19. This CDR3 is CASSLEGRTYEQYF. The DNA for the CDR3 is TGTGCCAGCAGCTTAGAGGGGCGTACCTACGAGCAGTACTTC.